A single sample is the source of the 21 T cell receptor beta chains below, sequenced in a study of CD8+CD57+ T cells in acquired aplastic anemia. Genomic DNA, the template, was used for profiling of the TCR beta VDJ and CDR3. MiXCR was run by TCRdb on the reads, yielding one entry per CDR3 protein. The sample has a few hundred thousand distinct CDR3 sequences, 60% to 65% seen once; the top ten hold 25% to 30%. The sequenced sample consisted of sorted CD4+, CD8+, or CD8+CD57+ T cells (not recorded which) from PBMCs. The receptor set was obtained from a human donor in good health.

Here the CDR3 DNA reads TGTGCCAGCAGTGAAAAAGGTGACACGAGCTCCTACGAGCAGTACTTC. Protein sequence: CASSEKGDTSSYEQYF. The chain is built from TRBV25-1 and TRBJ2-7; D gene ambiguous. The length of the CDR3 is 16 residues. The V and J ends lost 2 bases and 0 bases respectively, with 14 bases between them. Germline V gene sequence: CDR1 MGHDK, CDR2 SYGVNS.

This clonotype occurred a few times. V usage is TRBV27 and J usage is TRBJ1-1; D gene ambiguous. V lost 6 bases and J 3 bases, leaving 11 bases between the germline ends. CDR1 and CDR2 from the germline V gene are MNHEY and SMNVEV (reference sequence). CDR3 length equals 13 residues. CDR3 nucleotides: TGTGCCAGCAGCTACACTGAGGACACTGAAGCTTTCTTT. Its translation is CASSYTEDTEAFF.

V usage is TRBV5-1 and J usage is TRBJ2-7; D possibly corresponds to TRBD2 (5 bases). The CDR3 contains 14 residues. Germline CDR1 SGHRS, CDR2 YFSETQ. Trimming took 0 bases from V and 2 from J, leaving 9 bases between them. The CDR3 is CASSLGGFPYEQYF. The CDR3 DNA reads TGCGCCAGCAGCTTGGGAGGGTTTCCCTACGAGCAGTACTTC.

This clonotype was observed a handful of times. This chain links TRBV7-2 with TRBJ2-7; no clear D. The germline V and J ends were trimmed by 1 base and 7 bases, with 11 bases remaining between them. The length of the CDR3 is 13 residues. Germline V gene data show CDR1 as SGHTA and CDR2 as FQGNSA. The CDR3 region is CASSLDRIGEQYF. CDR3 nucleotides: TGTGCCAGCAGCTTAGACCGGATAGGGGAGCAGTACTTC. The full variable domain, rest sourced from reference TRBV7-2 and TRBJ2-7, is GAGVSQSPSNKVTEKGKDVELRCDPISGHTALYWYRQSLGQGLEFLIYFQGNSAPDKSGLPSDRFSAERTGGSVSTLTIQRTQQEDSAVYLCASSLDRIGEQYFGPGTRLTVT.

Turning to this clonotype: At one end, the junction sequence differs from germline, possibly due to a read error. This chain connects TRBV7-4 to TRBJ1-1; maybe TRBD1 (5 bases). Germline V gene lookup returns CDR1 SGHVT and CDR2 SQSDAQ. The CDR3 length is 15 residues. For the CDR3, the DNA is TGTGCCAGCAGATCCCCAAGACAGATGAACACTGAAGCTCTCTTT. It encodes CASRSPRQMNTEALF.

This chain links TRBV2 with TRBJ2-1; the D is unclear. From germline, CDR1 is SNHLY and CDR2 FYNNEI. V was cut by 4 bases and J by 11 bases, with 15 bases left in between. CDR3 length: 13 residues. The CDR3 here is CASSVQPPRKQFF. The CDR3 DNA follows: TGTGCCAGCAGTGTCCAGCCCCCTAGGAAGCAGTTCTTC.

Worth noting for this clonotype: An end of the junction differs from the germline gene, which may be a read error. The chain uses TRBV2 and TRBJ1-2, with D maybe TRBD1 (5 bases). CDR3 size: 11 residues. Looked up from germline, CDR1 is SNHLY and CDR2 is FYNNEI. The CDR3 is CARRVGYGYTF. The CDR3 DNA is TGTGCCCGCAGGGTTGGCTATGGCTACACCTTC. The full variable domain, its missing parts supplied by reference TRBV2 and TRBJ1-2, is EPEVTQTPSHQVTQMGQEVILRCVPISNHLYFYWYRQILGQKVEFLVSFYNNEISEKSEIFDDQFSVERPDGSNFTLKIRSTKLEDSAMYFCARRVGYGYTFGSGTRLTVV.

Remarks on this clonotype: A much larger clone is a single base away; this may be a read error. The J gene is TRBJ2-2, the V gene TRBV14; 10 nucleotides match TRBD2. The CDR3 has 17 amino acids. From germline, CDR1 is SGHDN and CDR2 FVKESK. This chain's CDR3 is CASSQLAGVPNIGELFF. CDR3 nucleotide sequence: TGTGCCAGCAGCCAGCTAGCGGGAGTCCCGAACATCGGGGAGCTGTTTTTT.

The chain couples TRBV20-1 to TRBJ1-4; TRBD1 aligns across 7 bases. The CDR3 consists of 15 residues. The germline V gene encodes CDR1 DFQATT and CDR2 SNEGSKA (reference sequence). The V gene end was trimmed by 6 bases and the J gene end by 6 bases; junction bases not matched to a gene: 13. This CDR3 is CSAPDATGSYEKLFF. CDR3 coding DNA: TGCAGTGCCCCCGACGCGACAGGGTCCTATGAAAAACTGTTTTTT.

This clonotype was detected ten times or more. V and J are TRBV27 and TRBJ1-6, with TRBD1 as a possible D gene (6 bases). The CDR3 sequence is 13 residues long. The V and J ends lost 5 bases and 10 bases respectively, with 12 bases between them. Germline CDR1 reads MNHEY; CDR2 reads SMNVEV (reference sequence). CDR3 nucleotides: TGTGCCAGCAGTCACAGGGTGTACTCACCCCTCCACTTT. It specifies CASSHRVYSPLHF.

The chain's CDR3 is CSARDLRSTGGETQYF. CDR3 sequence (DNA): TGCAGTGCTAGAGATCTTAGGTCAACGGGTGGGGAGACCCAGTACTTC. V gene TRBV20-1 combines with J gene TRBJ2-5, with D unresolved. CDR1 and CDR2 from the germline V gene are DFQATT and SNEGSKA (reference sequence). V was shortened by 0 bases and J by 5 bases, with 19 bases between the two germline ends. The CDR3 contains 16 residues.

Concerning this clonotype itself: As the CDR3 is not closed by the conserved phenylalanine or tryptophan, this likely results from a read error. The chain links TRBV7-7 to TRBJ2-3; TRBD2 matches 11 bases. CDR1 SSHAT and CDR2 FNYEAQ come from the germline V gene (reference sequence). This CDR3 has 17 residues. This CDR3 reads CASSYLAGGRSTDTQYL. CDR3 bases: TGTGCTAGCAGCTATCTAGCGGGAGGTCGTAGCACAGATACGCAGTATCTT.

This chain joins TRBV15 and TRBJ2-7, with 7 bases aligning to TRBD2. This CDR3 is built from 14 residues. V lost 5 bases to trimming and J lost 2 bases; unmatched junction nucleotides: 6. Looked up from germline, CDR1 is LNHNV and CDR2 is YYDKDF (reference sequence). CDR3: CATSLGRGAYEQYF. Here the CDR3 DNA reads TGTGCCACCAGCCTGGGACGGGGGGCCTACGAGCAGTACTTC.

As to this clonotype: Since a much larger clone is just one base distant, this may be a read error. The V call is TRBV10-3, the J call TRBJ1-1; 7 nucleotides agree with TRBD1. This CDR3 has 17 residues. Looked up from germline, CDR1 is ENHRY and CDR2 is SYGVKD. The CDR3 nucleotides are TGTGCCAGCAGTCCTCCGAGACAGGGAGGTGGGAACACTGAAGCTTTCTTT. It is translated as CASSPPRQGGGNTEAFF.

The count of this clonotype is one. The CDR3 ends on some other residue instead of the conserved phenylalanine or tryptophan, so this is likely a read error. The DNA is omitted, as the CDR3 cannot be located on it reliably, and the CDR3 follows TCRdb's listing. The CDR3 loop reads CASRSPRVNEQCL. J is TRBJ2-7 and V is TRBV5-1; TRBD2 was called by the table and not checked on the DNA. The CDR3 spans 13 residues, counting both ends. Germline V gene data show CDR1 as SGHRS and CDR2 as YFSETQ.

This clonotype was counted at least ten times. This sequence joins TRBV9 and TRBJ1-1; D is unresolved. From germline, CDR1 is SGDLS and CDR2 YYNGEE. The CDR3 is 16 amino acids. V lost 4 bases and J 4 bases, leaving 20 bases between the germline ends. CDR3 bases: TGTGCCAGCAGCCCCCAGTCTGGGCAAATAGGCACTGAAGCTTTCTTT. Translation: CASSPQSGQIGTEAFF.

The table lists this clonotype with many counts. The rearrangement links TRBV7-9 to TRBJ2-2, with 15 nucleotides matching TRBD2. This CDR3 is built from 17 residues. Looked up from germline, CDR1 is SEHNR and CDR2 is FQNEAQ (reference sequence). Trimming at V came to 4 bases and at J to 8 bases, leaving 8 bases not matched to a gene. The CDR3 DNA reads TGTGCCAGCAGCTCCCCGGGACTAGCGGGAGGTCCGGGGGAGCTGTTTTTT. The encoded protein is CASSSPGLAGGPGELFF.

The gene calls are TRBV15 and TRBJ2-2; D uncertain. This CDR3 has 15 residues. V gave up 0 bases and J gave up 5 bases, with 10 bases separating them. Per germline, CDR1 LNHNV and CDR2 YYDKDF (reference sequence). In DNA, the CDR3 is TGTGCCACCAGCAGAGATCAGACCGGGACCGGGGAGCTGTTTTTT. It yields the protein CATSRDQTGTGELFF. The whole variable domain, remainder taken from reference TRBV15 and TRBJ2-2, is DAMVIQNPRYQVTQFGKPVTLSCSQTLNHNVMYWYQQKSSQAPKLLFHYYDKDFNNEADTPDNFQSRRPNTSFCFLDIRSPGLGDTAMYLCATSRDQTGTGELFFGEGSRLTVL.

The chain links TRBV10-3 to TRBJ1-1; maybe TRBD1 (6 bases). The CDR3 sequence is 16 residues long. Germline CDR1 is ENHRY and CDR2 is SYGVKD. Trimming removed 3 bases from V and 3 bases from J, with 17 bases in between. The CDR3: CAISDGGRAGDTEAFF. The CDR3 region has the DNA TGTGCCATCAGTGATGGCGGCAGGGCAGGGGACACTGAAGCTTTCTTT.

The sample holds a few counts of this clonotype. The chain is built from TRBV10-3 and TRBJ2-3; no clear D gene. Germline-derived CDR1 and CDR2 are ENHRY and SYGVKD. V was clipped by 5 bases and J by 6 bases, with 15 bases between them. There are 14 residues in the CDR3. The CDR3 loop is CAISPTSNNDTQYF. The CDR3 DNA follows: TGTGCCATCAGTCCTACATCCAACAATGATACGCAGTATTTT.

A few counts support this clonotype. V is TRBV10-3 and J is TRBJ2-7; the match to TRBD2 covers 7 bases. V lost 11 bases and J lost 0; bases outside the gene matches: 7. The CDR3 extends over 13 amino acids. Germline V gives CDR1 ENHRY, CDR2 SYGVKD. The CDR3 sequence: CASRPGGSYEQYF. CDR3 DNA sequence: TGTGCCTCGAGACCGGGGGGCTCCTACGAGCAGTACTTC.